This record covers a single TCR beta chain. This clonotype was seen repeatedly, ten times or more. This receptor's antigen is unknown. No much larger clone exists at a distance of one base, and base qualities are not known. CDR1 and CDR2 (ENHRY, SYGVKD) derive from the germline V gene. The CDR3 runs 15 amino acids, cysteine and phenylalanine included. The DNA shown is the 45-base CDR3, in frame from base 1. V is clipped by 6 bases and J by 0 bases, and the sequence between their germline boundaries is 12 bases long. These data are taken from a study of beta chain bispecific antibodies for T cell cancers listed by TCRdb under 2021. For the wider study: Healthy donor T cells were cocultured with T cell leukemia lines and bispecific antibodies, then TRBV sequencing of surviving cells measured the depletion of each TRBV family. On the cell surface, TRBV12 (TRBV12-3) was expressed by Jurkat cells, whereas TRBV5-5 was expressed by HPB-ALL cells.

T cells were expanded from blood mononuclear cells with anti-CD3 antibody OKT3 or CD3/CD28 Dynabeads for roughly 3 days. The culture conditions for expanded T cells were RPMI 1640 plus 10% fetal bovine serum, recombinant human IL-2 (about 90 IU/ml) and IL-7 (about 5 ng/ml). For cocultures, roughly 50,000 normal T cells were combined with roughly 50,000 target cells and bispecific antibody in about 90 ul and incubated for 17 hours at 37 degrees C. Each bispecific antibody consisted of two single-chain variable fragments expressed in a single-chain diabody format with a His tag. Healthy human donors supplied the effector T cells, with peripheral blood mononuclear cells isolated from leukapheresis samples using Ficoll density gradient centrifugation. The libraries included unique molecular identifier barcodes, and the barcodes were used to quantify clonotypes. Qiagen AllPrep DNA/RNA Micro kits were used to isolate total RNA, and an Agilent TapeStation was used to check RNA quality. TCR beta libraries were constructed by 5' RACE, in which cDNA synthesis was followed by two PCR steps with TCR beta constant-region gene-specific primers. Sequencing of the TCR beta libraries was performed on an Illumina MiSeq platform. The authors' pipeline ran thus. Reads were processed with MIGEC, MiXCR and VDJtools. To get a clonotype's frequency, the unique molecular identifiers belonging to that clonotype were divided by all unique molecular identifiers in the sample. Any TRBV gene that IMGT lists as a pseudogene or open reading frame, and is therefore nonfunctional, such as TRBV1, TRBV12-1 and TRBV21, was left out. TCRdb reprocessing: public reads trimmed at Q25 with fastp, clones called with MiXCR, in-frame beta chains kept. Each entry merges the rows of one CDR3 protein and shows their most common DNA and genes. The V and J calls shown here were made by TCRdb, not taken from the authors' results. This sample comprises approximately 20,000 distinct CDR3 sequences, approximately 2.6% of them detected only once. Approximately 30% of the sample belongs to the ten largest clones.

What the research found in general, with its limitations: Cross-reactivity of the anti-TRBV5-5 antibody with TRBV5-6 was attributed to high sequence similarity between the two genes. Each sequenced sample mixed leukemia cell line cells with normal T cells, and most targeted TRBV signal came from the leukemia cells rather than normal T cells.

Sequencing was carried out using healthy donor T cells cultured with leukemia cells. This TCR was recovered from a human donor in good health. Some clones in this sample may be carry-over from other donors' samples. The chain is encoded by TRBV10-3 joined to TRBJ1-3; the D gene is perhaps TRBD1, from 5 matching bases. For the CDR3, the sequence is CAISRDGYSGNTIYF. The DNA sequence is given as TGTGCCATCAGCCGGGACGGATACTCTGGAAACACCATATATTTT.